This TCR beta chain was sequenced during a study of blood T cell repertoires in COVID-19. Original handling: Amplification with reference gene primers provided the estimates of nucleated cell counts. Assay: immunoSEQ multiplex PCR; the TCRdb copy retains only in-frame clones and omits some. The V and J calls and clone size are taken from that table; D and trimming were inferred from the DNA. Of over 300,000 clones in the sample, approximately 84% were seen once. Points on this clone: A junction boundary mismatches the germline segment, possibly from a read error.

Individuals aged 18 to 89 years were recruited from approximately 24 US areas. Participants' own reports of clinical history determined their cohort assignment. Resolution of symptoms, clearance, or two negative PCRs was present in recovered Cohort 3 donors. Germline V CDR1 and CDR2: LNHDA, SQIVND (reference sequence). The CDR3 spans 14 residues. The chain joins TRBV19 to TRBJ2-7; D is perhaps TRBD2 (5 bases). Sequences were obtained from PBMCs or T cells enriched from blood (not recorded which). The sequence derives from a woman aged 18-29 years who had recovered from COVID-19. CDR3: CASSIAHPLVEPYF. CDR3 nucleotides: TGTGCCAGTAGTATAGCCCACCCACTAGTGGAGCCGTACTTC.